Listed here are 9 T cell receptor beta chains from one sample, sequenced in a study of T cell changes during pregnancy in multiple sclerosis. Generated by immunoSEQ multiplex PCR, the TCRdb table keeps only in-frame clones and is missing some. The data show about 50,000 clones, 85% to 95% seen once. Here the sequenced sample was CD4+ T cells from peripheral blood mononuclear cells, taken in the third trimester of pregnancy. The source is a female donor with multiple sclerosis, enrolled in a pregnancy study.

V and J are TRBV12-5 and TRBJ2-3; 7 positions match TRBD1. This CDR3 region has 15 residues. Germline V gene data show CDR1 as LGHNT and CDR2 as FRNRAP. The V segment lost 5 bases and the J segment 2 bases; nucleotides outside the gene matches: 7. CDR3 nucleotide sequence: TGTGCTAGTGGTGGGTCGGGACAGTACACAGATACGCAGTATTTT. Translated: CASGGSGQYTDTQYF.

V is TRBV11-3 and J is TRBJ2-2, with D tentatively TRBD1 (5 bases). The CDR3 sequence is 14 residues long. V lost 3 bases, J lost 3 bases, and 8 bases lay in between. CDR1 and CDR2 from the germline V gene are SGHNT and YENEEA. The CDR3 nucleotides are TGTGCCAGCAGCTTTTTGACAGACACCGGGGAGCTGTTTTTT. This codes for CASSFLTDTGELFF. Full variable domain (rest looked up from reference TRBV11-3 and TRBJ2-2): EAGVVQSPRYKIIEKKQPVAFWCNPISGHNTLYWYLQNLGQGPELLIRYENEEAVDDSQLPKDRFSAERLKGVDSTLKIQPAELGDSAVYLCASSFLTDTGELFFGEGSRLTVL.

This clone was counted between two and nine times. For the CDR3, the DNA is TGTGCCAGCAGTGAAGGCAGGGCGGAGCAGCCCCAGCATTTT. Protein sequence: CASSEGRAEQPQHF. This chain joins TRBV2 and TRBJ1-5; D may be TRBD1 (5 bases). Germline CDR1 and CDR2: SNHLY and FYNNEI. CDR3 length: 14 amino acids. Trimming removed 1 base at V and 7 bases at J, with 11 bases between. Drawing the rest from reference TRBV2 and TRBJ1-5, the complete variable domain is EPEVTQTPSHQVTQMGQEVILRCVPISNHLYFYWYRQILGQKVEFLVSFYNNEISEKSEIFDDQFSVERPDGSNFTLKIRSTKLEDSAMYFCASSEGRAEQPQHFGDGTRLSIL.

The chain is built from TRBV30 and TRBJ1-5; D might be TRBD1 (6 bases). Between the trimmed V and J ends, which lost 3 bases and 1 base, there was a span of 13 bases. CDR3 length: 15 residues. In germline, CDR1 is GTSNPN, CDR2 SVGIG (reference sequence). The CDR3 DNA is TGTGCCTGGAGAGGGGGTTCAGCCAGCAATCAGCCCCAGCATTTT. As protein: CAWRGGSASNQPQHF.

The gene calls are TRBV4-2 and TRBJ2-2; 7 nucleotides line up with TRBD2. Trimming at V came to 0 bases and at J to 2 bases, leaving 3 bases not matched to a gene. Germline CDR1 and CDR2: LGHNA and YNFKEQ. This CDR3 region has 16 residues. CDR3 residues: CASSQEGGGNTGELFF. The CDR3 bases are TGTGCCAGCAGCCAAGAGGGCGGGGGTAACACCGGGGAGCTGTTTTTT.

About this clone itself: The junction shows a germline mismatch at one end, possibly a read error. The gene calls are TRBV7-2 and TRBJ2-7; maybe TRBD1 (6 bases). Germline V gene sequence: CDR1 SGHTA, CDR2 FQGNSA. CDR3 size: 12 residues. This CDR3 reads CASSFGQPQLSF. The CDR3 region has the DNA TGTGCCAGCAGCTTTGGACAGCCACAGCTTAGCTTC. Full variable domain (outside the CDR3, taken from reference TRBV7-2 and TRBJ2-7): GAGVSQSPSNKVTEKGKDVELRCDPISGHTALYWYRQSLGQGLEFLIYFQGNSAPDKSGLPSDRFSAERTGGSVSTLTIQRTQQEDSAVYLCASSFGQPQLSFGPGTRLTVT.

The chain carries TRBV7-2 and TRBJ2-5; 14 bases line up with TRBD2. Germline CDR1 is SGHTA and CDR2 is FQGNSA. V lost 3 bases, J lost 5 bases, and 5 bases stayed unmatched. This CDR3 contains 16 residues. The CDR3 DNA sequence: TGTGCCAGCAGCTTGACTAGCGGGGGGGCGGGGGAGACCCAGTACTTC. Protein sequence: CASSLTSGGAGETQYF.

The chain carries TRBV7-2 and TRBJ2-3; 9 bases agree with TRBD2. In germline, CDR1 is SGHTA, CDR2 FQGNSA. The CDR3 consists of 16 residues. V shed 4 bases and J 5 bases; nucleotides not matched to a gene: 10. The CDR3, as DNA: TGTGCCAGCAGCTCCGAGCTCGGGCGGGGGGGAGATACGCAGTATTTT. It encodes CASSSELGRGGDTQYF.

This clone was counted once. The rearrangement uses TRBV5-6 and TRBJ1-2, with D tentatively TRBD1 (5 bases). The V gene's germline CDR1 is SGHDT and CDR2 YYEEEE. V was clipped by 4 bases and J by 4 bases, with 17 bases between them. The CDR3 extends over 15 amino acids. This chain's CDR3 is CASSVGRVKSYGYTF. The CDR3 DNA reads as TGTGCCAGCAGCGTTGGCAGGGTCAAAAGCTATGGCTACACCTTC.